This T cell receptor (beta chain) was identified in a study of control samples from healthy donors and cancer patients. Trimming shortened V by 2 bases and J by 2 bases, and 7 bases separated the two germline ends. This CDR3 spans 13 amino acids. Per the germline V gene, CDR1 is MNHEY and CDR2 is SVGAGI. Libraries were prepared by immunoSEQ multiplex PCR; TCRdb keeps only in-frame clonotypes and omits some of them. The sample lists 40,000 to 55,000 clones, more than 70% occurring once. The chain is built from TRBV6-5 and TRBJ2-7, with D hard to call. The material sequenced was PBMCs. This clonotype was sampled from an older woman with lung cancer. CDR3: CASSYQKAYEQYF. The CDR3 DNA reads TGTGCCAGCAGTTACCAGAAAGCCTACGAGCAGTACTTC.